This entry features one TCR beta chain sequence. The CDR3 is 14 amino acids. In germline, CDR1 is SQVTM, CDR2 ANQGSEA. V shed 6 bases and J shed 4 bases, with 18 bases lying between them. The data were obtained in a study of blood T cell repertoires in COVID-19. Background on the study: Some COVID-19 samples were acute and others convalescent; all came from the United States, Italy and Spain.

Profiling relied on immunoSEQ multiplex PCR, and the TCRdb table lists in-frame clones only, not all of them. The table records approximately 180,000 clones, 88% of them present only once. The sequenced sample was peripheral blood. The chain uses TRBV29-1 and TRBJ2-5, with D possibly TRBD2 on 6 matching bases. The sequence derives from a human donor in a cohort sampled during active COVID-19. The CDR3 here is CSVTRLGFGETQYF. CDR3 DNA sequence: TGCAGCGTCACCAGACTAGGTTTCGGAGAGACCCAGTACTTC.